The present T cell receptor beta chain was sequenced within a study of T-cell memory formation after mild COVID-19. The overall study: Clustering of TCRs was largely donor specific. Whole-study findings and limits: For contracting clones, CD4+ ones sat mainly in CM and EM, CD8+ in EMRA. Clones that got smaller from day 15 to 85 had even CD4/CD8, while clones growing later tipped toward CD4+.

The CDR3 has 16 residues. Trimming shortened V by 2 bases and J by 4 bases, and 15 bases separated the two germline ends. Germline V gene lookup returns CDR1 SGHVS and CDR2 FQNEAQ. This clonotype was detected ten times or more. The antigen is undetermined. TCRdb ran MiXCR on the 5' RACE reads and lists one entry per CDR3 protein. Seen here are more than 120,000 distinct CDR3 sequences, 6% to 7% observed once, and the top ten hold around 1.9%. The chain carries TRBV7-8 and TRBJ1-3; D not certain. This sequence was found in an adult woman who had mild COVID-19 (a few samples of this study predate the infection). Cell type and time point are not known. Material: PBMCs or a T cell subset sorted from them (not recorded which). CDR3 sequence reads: CASSLRAAVLGNTIYF. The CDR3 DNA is TGTGCCAGCAGCTTACGTGCTGCGGTCTTGGGAAACACCATATATTTT.